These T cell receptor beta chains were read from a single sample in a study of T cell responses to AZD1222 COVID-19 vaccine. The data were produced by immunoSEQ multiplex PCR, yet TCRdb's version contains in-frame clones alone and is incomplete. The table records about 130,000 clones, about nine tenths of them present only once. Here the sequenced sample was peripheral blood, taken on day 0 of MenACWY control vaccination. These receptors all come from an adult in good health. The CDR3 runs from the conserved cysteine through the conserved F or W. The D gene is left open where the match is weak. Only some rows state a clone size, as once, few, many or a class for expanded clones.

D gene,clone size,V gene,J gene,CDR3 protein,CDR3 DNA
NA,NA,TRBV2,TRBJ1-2,CASRPGRKDYGYTF,TGTGCCAGCAGGCCGGGACGGAAGGACTATGGCTACACCTTC
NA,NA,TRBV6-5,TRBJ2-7,CASSYSRPRDYEQYF,TGTGCCAGCAGTTACTCGAGACCTAGGGACTACGAGCAGTACTTC
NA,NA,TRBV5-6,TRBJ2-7,CASSLAGSKGEQYF,TGTGCCAGCAGCTTGGCAGGATCTAAAGGCGAGCAGTACTTC
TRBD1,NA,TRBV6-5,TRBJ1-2,CASNKGAPHGYTF,TGTGCCAGCAATAAGGGGGCCCCGCATGGCTACACCTTC
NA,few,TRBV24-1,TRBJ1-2,CATSDPARRGGYTF,TGTGCCACCAGTGATCCGGCGCGCCGTGGGGGCTACACCTTC
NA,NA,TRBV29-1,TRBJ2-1,CSVEKSRGEQFF,TGCAGCGTTGAAAAGTCCCGGGGTGAGCAGTTCTTC
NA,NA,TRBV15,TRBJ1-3,CATSRDRGTAGNTIYF,TGTGCCACCAGCAGAGATCGGGGTACAGCTGGAAACACCATATATTTT
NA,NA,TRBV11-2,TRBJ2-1,CASSPKTRAYNEQFF,TGTGCCAGCAGCCCCAAGACGAGAGCCTACAATGAGCAGTTCTTC
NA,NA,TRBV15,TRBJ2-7,CATRAGTGIHEQYF,TGTGCCACCAGGGCCGGGACGGGTATCCACGAGCAGTACTTC
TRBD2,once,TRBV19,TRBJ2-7,CASSTRRTSGRAPEQYF,TGTGCCAGTAGTACCAGGAGGACTAGCGGGAGGGCCCCCGAGCAGTACTTC
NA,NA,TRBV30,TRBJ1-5,CAWRTKGSNQPQHF,TGTGCCTGGCGGACCAAGGGTAGCAATCAGCCCCAGCATTTT
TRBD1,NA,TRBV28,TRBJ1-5,CASSVDRGRQPQHF,TGTGCCAGCAGTGTAGACAGGGGAAGGCAGCCCCAGCATTTT
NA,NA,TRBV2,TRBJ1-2,CACWAGDGYTF,TGTGCCTGTTGGGCAGGGGATGGCTACACCTTC
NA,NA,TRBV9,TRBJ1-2,CASSVSGTNGYTF,TGTGCCAGCAGCGTGTCCGGGACCAATGGCTACACCTTC
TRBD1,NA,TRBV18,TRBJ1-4,CASSPGQGNEKLFF,TGTGCCAGCTCACCTGGACAGGGAAATGAAAAACTGTTTTTT
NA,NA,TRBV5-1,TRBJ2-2,CASSLSGRELFF,TGCGCCAGCAGCCTATCGGGCAGGGAGCTGTTTTTT
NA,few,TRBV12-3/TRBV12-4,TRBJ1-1,CASSWVEGTEAFF,TGTGCCAGCAGTTGGGTCGAAGGCACTGAAGCTTTCTTT
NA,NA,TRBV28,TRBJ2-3,CASSQGGEGTDTQYF,TGTGCCAGCTCCCAGGGGGGAGAGGGCACAGATACGCAGTATTTT
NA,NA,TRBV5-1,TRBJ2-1,CASSLVSGSPEQFF,TGCGCCAGCAGCTTGGTCTCGGGGTCCCCTGAGCAGTTCTTC
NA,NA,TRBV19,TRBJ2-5,CASSIGTTAAETQYF,TGTGCCAGTAGTATAGGGACTACCGCGGCAGAGACCCAGTACTTC
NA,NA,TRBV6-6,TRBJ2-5,CASSSPTDGRETQYF,TGTGCCAGCAGTTCCCCGACGGACGGTAGGGAGACCCAGTACTTC
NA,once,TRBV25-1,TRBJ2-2,CASSFIGNTGELFF,TGTGCCAGCAGTTTCATTGGGAACACCGGGGAGCTGTTTTTT
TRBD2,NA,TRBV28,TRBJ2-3,CASSPLRGGTDTQYF,TGTGCCAGCAGTCCCCTCCGCGGGGGGACAGATACGCAGTATTTT
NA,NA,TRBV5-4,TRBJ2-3,CASSSGTSATDTQYF,TGTGCCAGCAGCTCCGGGACTTCTGCCACAGATACGCAGTATTTT
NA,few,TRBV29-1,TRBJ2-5,CSVQRTQETQYF,TGCAGCGTCCAGCGGACGCAAGAGACCCAGTACTTC
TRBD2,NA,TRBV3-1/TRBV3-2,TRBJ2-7,CASSQDNRGGLEQYF,TGTGCCAGCAGCCAAGATAATCGGGGGGGGCTCGAGCAGTACTTC
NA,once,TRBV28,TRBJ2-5,CASSFGGPSETQYF,TGTGCCAGCAGTTTCGGCGGACCCAGTGAGACCCAGTACTTC
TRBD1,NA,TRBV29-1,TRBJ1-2,CSVEQTGGRYGYTF,TGCAGCGTTGAGCAGACAGGGGGCCGGTATGGCTACACCTTC
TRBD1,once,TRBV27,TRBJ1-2,CASSPGTATSSGYTF,TGTGCCAGCAGTCCCGGGACAGCCACCTCGTCTGGCTACACCTTC
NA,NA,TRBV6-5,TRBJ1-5,CASSKRGSNQPQHF,TGTGCCAGCAGCAAAAGGGGTAGCAATCAGCCCCAGCATTTT
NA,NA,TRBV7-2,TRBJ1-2,CASSPEQIHYGYTF,TGTGCCAGCAGCCCGGAACAGATTCACTATGGCTACACCTTC
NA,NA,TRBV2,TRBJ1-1,CASREDRLRDTEAFF,TGTGCCAGCCGGGAGGACCGTTTAAGGGACACTGAAGCTTTCTTT
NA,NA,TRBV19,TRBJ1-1,CASVAWAGWGTEAFF,TGTGCCAGTGTCGCGTGGGCAGGGTGGGGAACTGAAGCTTTCTTT
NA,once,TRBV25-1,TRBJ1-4,CASSQQGGNEKLFF,TGTGCCAGCAGTCAACAGGGAGGGAACGAAAAACTGTTTTTT
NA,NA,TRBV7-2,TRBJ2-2,CASSSAGHTGELFF,TGTGCCAGCAGCTCGGCGGGGCACACCGGGGAGCTGTTTTTT
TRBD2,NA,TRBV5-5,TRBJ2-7,CASSPGLTSGSYEQYF,TGTGCCAGCAGCCCCGGGTTGACTAGCGGGAGTTACGAGCAGTACTTC
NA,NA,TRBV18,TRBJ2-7,CASSPQGTSYEQYF,TGTGCCAGCTCACCCCAGGGGACCTCATACGAGCAGTACTTC
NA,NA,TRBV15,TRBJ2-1,CATSSGRGALYNEQFF,TGTGCCACCAGCAGTGGTCGGGGGGCTTTATACAATGAGCAGTTCTTC
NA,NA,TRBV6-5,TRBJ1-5,CASSSYSNQPQHF,TGTGCCAGCAGTTCCTATAGCAATCAGCCCCAGCATTTT
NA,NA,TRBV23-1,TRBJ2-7,CASSHGGREQYF,TGCGCCAGCAGTCACGGAGGGAGGGAGCAGTACTTC
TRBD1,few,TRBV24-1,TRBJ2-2,CATSERDREAGELFF,TGTGCCACCAGCGAAAGGGACAGGGAGGCCGGGGAGCTGTTTTTT
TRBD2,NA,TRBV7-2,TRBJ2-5,CASSADRGGPETQYF,TGTGCCAGCAGCGCCGATCGGGGGGGTCCAGAGACCCAGTACTTC
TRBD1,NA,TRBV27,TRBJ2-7,CASKSTGGAFYEQYF,TGTGCCAGCAAATCAACAGGGGGCGCTTTCTACGAGCAGTACTTC
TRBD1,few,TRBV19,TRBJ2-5,CASSISGQGAHETQYF,TGTGCCAGTAGTATTTCCGGACAGGGGGCTCATGAGACCCAGTACTTC
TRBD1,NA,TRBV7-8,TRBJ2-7,CASSLSYRGNYEQYF,TGTGCCAGCAGCTTATCATACAGGGGAAACTACGAGCAGTACTTC
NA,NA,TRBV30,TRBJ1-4,CAWSVRFGEKLFF,TGTGCCTGGAGTGTACGATTCGGCGAAAAACTGTTTTTT
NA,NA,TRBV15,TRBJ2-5,CATRRGQLETQYF,TGTGCCACCAGGAGAGGACAGCTAGAGACCCAGTACTTC
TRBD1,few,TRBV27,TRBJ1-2,CASSPWGTGGYTF,TGTGCCAGCAGCCCGTGGGGGACAGGGGGCTACACCTTC
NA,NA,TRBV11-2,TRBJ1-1,CASSLVRIRNTEAFF,TGTGCCAGCAGCTTAGTTCGCATACGGAACACTGAAGCTTTCTTT
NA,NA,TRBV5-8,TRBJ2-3,CASSLARGTDTQYF,TGTGCCAGCAGCTTGGCCAGGGGCACAGATACGCAGTATTTT
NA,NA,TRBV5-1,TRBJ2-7,CASSPFGPPPSYEQYF,TGCGCCAGCAGCCCATTCGGCCCGCCACCTTCCTACGAGCAGTACTTC
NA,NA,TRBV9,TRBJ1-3,CASSVALDTYSGNTIYF,TGTGCCAGCAGCGTAGCTCTGGACACCTACTCTGGAAACACCATATATTTT
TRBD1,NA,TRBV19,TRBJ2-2,CASSDRDRGQSGELFF,TGTGCCAGTAGTGACCGGGACAGGGGGCAAAGCGGGGAGCTGTTTTTT
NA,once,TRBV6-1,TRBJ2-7,CASSEMGTEQYF,TGTGCCAGCAGTGAAATGGGGACCGAGCAGTACTTC
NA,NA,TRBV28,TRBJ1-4,CASTGPIGEKLFF,TGTGCCAGCACAGGTCCAATAGGGGAAAAACTGTTTTTT
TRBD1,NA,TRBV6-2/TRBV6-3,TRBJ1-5,CASSQGGGGNQPQHF,TGTGCCAGCAGCCAAGGGGGCGGTGGCAATCAGCCCCAGCATTTT
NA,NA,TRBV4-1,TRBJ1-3,CASSQAVQGLTPGNTIYF,TGCGCCAGCAGCCAAGCGGTCCAGGGACTTACACCTGGAAACACCATATATTTT
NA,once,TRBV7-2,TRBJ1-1,CASSLALLHTEAFF,TGTGCCAGCAGCTTAGCTTTGCTGCACACTGAAGCTTTCTTT